These T cell receptor beta chains were read from a single sample in a study of OX40 agonist ivuxolimab in advanced cancers. TCRdb keeps only in-frame clones here, not all; method: immunoSEQ multiplex PCR. The sample shows approximately 79,000 clones, over 80% of them seen only once. Source: CD4+ or CD8+ T cells sorted from blood, taken in a trial of the OX40 agonist ivuxolimab. All receptors derive from an adult with an advanced solid tumor such as melanoma, head and neck, liver or kidney cancer. CDR3s include the opening cysteine and the closing phenylalanine or tryptophan. The order of the fields is D gene, clone size, V gene, J gene, CDR3 DNA, CDR3 protein. The D gene is left open where the match is weak. Size is stated for part of the rows, as once, few or many counts, or as a class when the clone is expanded.

d_call: TRBD1
clone_size: .
v_call: TRBV7-7
j_call: TRBJ2-3
cdr3_nt: TGTGCCAGCAGCTTAGGGACAGGGGGTGTAGATACGCAGTATTTT
cdr3_aa: CASSLGTGGVDTQYF

d_call: TRBD2
clone_size: .
v_call: TRBV7-2
j_call: TRBJ2-5
cdr3_nt: TGTGCCAGCAGCATAGTGGGGCTAGCGGAAGAGACCCAGTACTTC
cdr3_aa: CASSIVGLAEETQYF

d_call: .
clone_size: .
v_call: TRBV19
j_call: TRBJ1-2
cdr3_nt: TGTGCCAGTAGCCCCGGGACATCAAACTATGGCTACACCTTC
cdr3_aa: CASSPGTSNYGYTF

d_call: .
clone_size: .
v_call: TRBV11-2
j_call: TRBJ2-7
cdr3_nt: TGTGCCAGCAGCTTCGGGGGGCCCTCCTACGAGCAGTACTTC
cdr3_aa: CASSFGGPSYEQYF

d_call: TRBD1
clone_size: once
v_call: TRBV10-3
j_call: TRBJ2-7
cdr3_nt: TGTGCCATCAGTATCGGACAGGACTACGAGCAGTACTTC
cdr3_aa: CAISIGQDYEQYF

d_call: .
clone_size: .
v_call: TRBV7-7
j_call: TRBJ2-5
cdr3_nt: TGTGCCAGCAGCTTAGGGTTTCAGGGTAGGGAGACCCAGTACTTC
cdr3_aa: CASSLGFQGRETQYF

d_call: TRBD1
clone_size: .
v_call: TRBV5-6
j_call: TRBJ1-2
cdr3_nt: TGTGCCAGCAGCGTAGGTGGCACAGGGGCGCACGGCTACACCTTC
cdr3_aa: CASSVGGTGAHGYTF

d_call: TRBD2
clone_size: once
v_call: TRBV28
j_call: TRBJ2-7
cdr3_nt: TGTGCCAGCAGTGAGGGACTAGCGGAGGTCTACGAGCAGTACTTC
cdr3_aa: CASSEGLAEVYEQYF

d_call: TRBD1
clone_size: .
v_call: TRBV30
j_call: TRBJ2-1
cdr3_nt: TGTGCCTGGAGGGCGGGACAGGGCCTCGGTGAGCAGTTCTTC
cdr3_aa: CAWRAGQGLGEQFF

d_call: .
clone_size: .
v_call: TRBV6-6
j_call: TRBJ2-1
cdr3_nt: TGTGCCAGCAGTTACTCGTCTAGTGGGATCGGTGAGCAGTTCTTC
cdr3_aa: CASSYSSSGIGEQFF

d_call: .
clone_size: .
v_call: TRBV27
j_call: TRBJ2-1
cdr3_nt: TGTGCCAGCAGGGACCTACTAGCAGGGGACCACAATGAGCAGTTCTTC
cdr3_aa: CASRDLLAGDHNEQFF

d_call: TRBD1
clone_size: .
v_call: TRBV6-5
j_call: TRBJ1-2
cdr3_nt: TGTGCCAGCAGTTACGAGGCCAGGGGGCGCGATGGCTACACCTTC
cdr3_aa: CASSYEARGRDGYTF

d_call: TRBD1
clone_size: once
v_call: TRBV7-6
j_call: TRBJ2-7
cdr3_nt: TGTGCCAGCAGCTTAACCGGGACAGGGACCCCCGGCGGCTACGAGCAGTACTTC
cdr3_aa: CASSLTGTGTPGGYEQYF

d_call: TRBD2
clone_size: .
v_call: TRBV27
j_call: TRBJ2-7
cdr3_nt: TGTGCCAGCAGCCCGGGACTAGTCTACGAGCAGTACTTC
cdr3_aa: CASSPGLVYEQYF

d_call: .
clone_size: .
v_call: TRBV6-6
j_call: TRBJ2-7
cdr3_nt: TGTGCCAGCAGTTACTGGGGGGGGCGGTACGAGCAGTACTTC
cdr3_aa: CASSYWGGRYEQYF

d_call: .
clone_size: .
v_call: TRBV7-4
j_call: TRBJ2-4
cdr3_nt: TGTGCCAGCAGCTATTCCGGGACATTAGCCAAAAACATTCAGTACTTC
cdr3_aa: CASSYSGTLAKNIQYF

d_call: .
clone_size: .
v_call: TRBV9
j_call: TRBJ1-6
cdr3_nt: TGTGCCAGCAGTGGACGGAGCTCCTATAATTCACCCCTCCACTTT
cdr3_aa: CASSGRSSYNSPLHF

d_call: .
clone_size: .
v_call: TRBV13
j_call: TRBJ1-5
cdr3_nt: TGTGCCAGCAGCTTGGGGAATCAGCCCCAGCATTTT
cdr3_aa: CASSLGNQPQHF

d_call: .
clone_size: once
v_call: TRBV4-2
j_call: TRBJ2-7
cdr3_nt: TGTGCCAGCAGCCAAGGGGAGGCGGGGGCGCACTCCTACGAGCAGTACTTC
cdr3_aa: CASSQGEAGAHSYEQYF

d_call: .
clone_size: .
v_call: TRBV5-6
j_call: TRBJ1-4
cdr3_nt: TGTGCCAGCAGCTTGGTGGGTGCAACTAATGAAAAACTGTTTTTT
cdr3_aa: CASSLVGATNEKLFF

d_call: .
clone_size: once
v_call: TRBV7-2
j_call: TRBJ2-7
cdr3_nt: TGTGCCAGCAGCTTATATGGGCGATCGAGCTCCTACGAGCAGTACTTC
cdr3_aa: CASSLYGRSSSYEQYF

d_call: .
clone_size: .
v_call: TRBV12-5
j_call: TRBJ2-3
cdr3_nt: TGTGCTAGTGGTTCGGGGGACAGCTACACAGATACGCAGTATTTT
cdr3_aa: CASGSGDSYTDTQYF

d_call: TRBD1
clone_size: .
v_call: TRBV11-3
j_call: TRBJ2-3
cdr3_nt: TGTGCCAGCAGCTTAGAAACAGGGGGGCCAGATACGCAGTATTTT
cdr3_aa: CASSLETGGPDTQYF

d_call: TRBD2
clone_size: .
v_call: TRBV30
j_call: TRBJ2-1
cdr3_nt: TGTGCCTGGAGTTTCCTAGCGGGGTCTTACAATGAGCAGTTCTTC
cdr3_aa: CAWSFLAGSYNEQFF

d_call: .
clone_size: .
v_call: TRBV11-1
j_call: TRBJ2-3
cdr3_nt: TGTGCCAGCAGCTTCCGTGACCCCCCTAGCACAGATACGCAGTATTTT
cdr3_aa: CASSFRDPPSTDTQYF

d_call: .
clone_size: .
v_call: TRBV27
j_call: TRBJ1-4
cdr3_nt: TGTGCCAGCAGTAAGACTCAGGGCCCTATTAATGAAAAACTGTTTTTT
cdr3_aa: CASSKTQGPINEKLFF

d_call: .
clone_size: .
v_call: TRBV2
j_call: TRBJ2-1
cdr3_nt: TGTGCCAGCAGTGAAATCCGGGGTGAGGGGGACAATGAGCAGTTCTTC
cdr3_aa: CASSEIRGEGDNEQFF

d_call: .
clone_size: .
v_call: TRBV7-9
j_call: TRBJ2-3
cdr3_nt: TGTGCCAGCAGCTTATGGCCCGTCGCTAGCACAGATACGCAGTATTTT
cdr3_aa: CASSLWPVASTDTQYF

d_call: .
clone_size: .
v_call: TRBV15
j_call: TRBJ1-2
cdr3_nt: TGTGCCACCAGCAGTCCCACTCTGGGTCTATATGGCTACACCTTC
cdr3_aa: CATSSPTLGLYGYTF

d_call: TRBD1
clone_size: .
v_call: TRBV7-9
j_call: TRBJ2-1
cdr3_nt: TGTGCCAGCAGCCCTCTTGAGGGGGCGTACTACAATGAGCAGTTCTTC
cdr3_aa: CASSPLEGAYYNEQFF

d_call: .
clone_size: .
v_call: TRBV13
j_call: TRBJ2-7
cdr3_nt: TGTGCCAGCAGCTGGAACTACCCCGGGGAGCAGTACTTC
cdr3_aa: CASSWNYPGEQYF

d_call: .
clone_size: .
v_call: TRBV7-7
j_call: TRBJ2-7
cdr3_nt: TGTGCTAGCAGCCAGCACAGGAGCTCCTACGAGCAGTACTTC
cdr3_aa: CASSQHRSSYEQYF

d_call: .
clone_size: .
v_call: TRBV4-3
j_call: TRBJ2-1
cdr3_nt: TGCGCCAGCAGCCAAGATGGAAGGGCAGGGGTCGATGAGCAGTTCTTC
cdr3_aa: CASSQDGRAGVDEQFF

d_call: .
clone_size: .
v_call: TRBV5-1
j_call: TRBJ1-1
cdr3_nt: TGCGCCAGCAGCTTGGGGGGCACCTGGACAGCGAACACTGAAGCTTTCTTT
cdr3_aa: CASSLGGTWTANTEAFF

d_call: TRBD2
clone_size: .
v_call: TRBV13
j_call: TRBJ2-3
cdr3_nt: TGTGCCAGCAGCTTACGACTAGCGACAGATACGCAGTATTTT
cdr3_aa: CASSLRLATDTQYF

d_call: .
clone_size: .
v_call: TRBV10-2
j_call: TRBJ1-1
cdr3_nt: TGCGCCAGCAGTGAGTTGGGGGGCGGAGGGGACACTGAAGCTTTCTTT
cdr3_aa: CASSELGGGGDTEAFF

d_call: TRBD2
clone_size: .
v_call: TRBV6-4
j_call: TRBJ2-1
cdr3_nt: TGTGCCAGCAGTGAGGGACTAGCGGGGGGCTATGAGCAGTTCTTC
cdr3_aa: CASSEGLAGGYEQFF

d_call: TRBD1
clone_size: .
v_call: TRBV12-5
j_call: TRBJ2-7
cdr3_nt: TGTGCTAGTGGTTTGTTAACAGGGGTCGAGCAGTACTTC
cdr3_aa: CASGLLTGVEQYF